The rows below give T cell receptor beta chains drawn from one sample of a study of CD8 T cells in Susac syndrome. TCRdb reanalysed the immunoSEQ multiplex PCR reads using MiXCR and keeps one entry per CDR3 protein. The sample yields 200,000 to 250,000 distinct CDR3 sequences, approximately 95% seen once. Material for sequencing was CD4+ T cells from PBMCs. Receptor source: a human donor with multiple sclerosis. Each CDR3 is given with its conserved first and last residue.

j_gene,v_gene,CDR3aa
TRBJ1-5,TRBV29-1,CSVASGTGTNQPQHF
TRBJ2-7,TRBV15,CATSRVPYEQYF
TRBJ1-1,TRBV30,CAWSNHGGTEAFF
TRBJ2-1,TRBV2,CASRLAGEYNEQFF
TRBJ2-1,TRBV20-1,CSAQPGLAGPSPYNEQFF
TRBJ2-1,TRBV7-2,CASTYAGTGLWNEQFF
TRBJ2-1,TRBV27,CASSFDRAAMGQFF
TRBJ2-1,TRBV29-1,CSVQTSGGTYNEQFF
TRBJ1-2,TRBV20-1,CSAIFGAYGYTF
TRBJ1-1,TRBV29-1,CSASDPNIEAFF
TRBJ1-1,TRBV23-1,CASPQRGRTEAFF
TRBJ1-3,TRBV30,CAWMGQTISGNTIYF
TRBJ1-5,TRBV7-9,CASSPAGNQPQHF
TRBJ1-4,TRBV25-1,CASSGAGEGEKLFF
TRBJ2-2,TRBV3-1,CASSPSGTNTGELFF